Below, 26 T cell receptor beta chains from the same sample are listed, as sequenced in a study of cytomegalovirus exposure and HLA in healthy donors. The PCR contained 60 Vbeta and 13 Jbeta primers. Data came from immunoSEQ multiplex PCR; TCRdb stores just in-frame clones and leaves some out. The profile shows 95,000 to 150,000 clones, about four fifths of them singletons. The sample taken for sequencing was PBMCs. The receptors stem from a female donor in good health and CMV-seropositive.

The chain is built from TRBV4-2 and TRBJ2-3; D might be TRBD2 (6 bases). Germline V gene sequence: CDR1 LGHNA, CDR2 YNFKEQ. Trimming left V 3 bases short and J 1 base short, with 17 bases between. The CDR3 extends over 17 amino acids. DNA for the CDR3: TGTGCCAGCAGCCAGGGTCGGGACTCCCACGGCACAGATACGCAGTATTTT. Translated: CASSQGRDSHGTDTQYF.

Written as DNA, the CDR3 is TGTGCCAGCAGTTTAAATTTGGCGGGGGGCTATGATCAGCCCCAGCATTTT. This codes for CASSLNLAGGYDQPQHF. The chain recombines TRBV28 with TRBJ1-5, with a possible D match to TRBD1 (6 bases). CDR1 and CDR2 (germline): MDHEN, SYDVKM. With 2 bases removed from V and 5 bases from J, the gap between germline ends came to 19 bases. The CDR3 consists of 17 residues. Looking up the rest from reference TRBV28 and TRBJ1-5 gives the full variable domain: DVKVTQSSRYLVKRTGEKVFLECVQDMDHENMFWYRQDPGLGLRLIYFSYDVKMKEKGDIPEGYSVSREKKERFSLILESASTNQTSMYLCASSLNLAGGYDQPQHFGDGTRLSIL.

The chain has TRBV28 and TRBJ1-1; no reliable D call. Germline lookup yields CDR1 MDHEN and CDR2 SYDVKM. The CDR3 length is 13 residues. V lost 5 bases and J lost 2, with 9 bases in between. The CDR3 DNA sequence: TGTGCCAGCAGTGGTGAGACTAACACTGAAGCTTTCTTT. Translated, it gives CASSGETNTEAFF.

V and J are TRBV2 and TRBJ2-5; 7 nucleotides align to TRBD2. The CDR3 spans 14 residues. Germline CDR1 SNHLY, CDR2 FYNNEI. V dropped 3 bases and J dropped 1; count of bases not matched to a gene: 2. The CDR3 coding sequence is TGTGCCAGCAGTGAGGGGGGGAGCCAAGAGACCCAGTACTTC. Translated: CASSEGGSQETQYF.

The V call is TRBV6-5, the J call TRBJ2-7; perhaps TRBD2 as D (5 bases). Germline CDR1 is MNHEY and CDR2 is SVGAGI. V was cut by 7 bases and J by 3 bases, with 16 bases left in between. The CDR3 length is 14 residues. For the CDR3, the DNA is TGTGCCAGCACCCCGGGGAGCACCTTCTACGAGCAGTACTTC. Translating it yields CASTPGSTFYEQYF.

J is TRBJ2-5 and V is TRBV2; D is unclear. This CDR3 comprises 13 residues. Germline CDR1 SNHLY, CDR2 FYNNEI. The V end was cut by 8 bases, the J end by 5 bases, with 15 bases between. The CDR3: CASLTGLRETQYF. CDR3 sequence (DNA): TGTGCCAGCCTGACGGGTTTAAGGGAGACCCAGTACTTC.

A remark on this clone: Different DNA sequences within this sample yield the same CDR3. The chain employs TRBV18 and TRBJ1-3, with D possibly TRBD1 on 5 matching bases. The CDR3 is 13 residues long. V was clipped by 3 bases and J by 4 bases, with 7 bases between them. Germline V gives CDR1 KGHSH, CDR2 LQKENI. CDR3: CASSPPGGNTIYF. The CDR3 DNA is TGTGCCAGCTCACCCCCAGGGGGAAACACCATATATTTT.

This rearrangement joins TRBV5-6 to TRBJ1-2; D ambiguous. The CDR3 spans 13 residues. Trimming removed 4 bases at V and 4 bases at J, with 11 bases between. Germline values: CDR1 SGHDT, CDR2 YYEEEE. Here the CDR3 reads CASSPGDFYGYTF. The CDR3 nucleotides are TGTGCCAGCAGCCCCGGAGATTTCTATGGCTACACCTTC.

The CDR3 region has the DNA TGCGCCAGCAGCCCACCACAGGCCAACAATGAGCAGTTCTTC. Translating gives CASSPPQANNEQFF. The V gene is TRBV5-1, the J gene TRBJ2-1, with D possibly TRBD1 on 5 matching bases. This CDR3 has 14 residues. Germline CDR1 and CDR2: SGHRS and YFSETQ. Deletions cut 4 bases from V and 5 bases from J, with 13 bases between.

CDR3 DNA: TGTGCCAGCAGCAGGGGCTCCTACGAGCAGTACTTC. It yields the protein CASSRGSYEQYF. The chain combines TRBV7-9 with TRBJ2-7; TRBD1 is a possible D gene (5 bases). V was clipped by 5 bases and J by 0 bases, with 5 bases between them. Germline V gene lookup returns CDR1 SEHNR and CDR2 FQNEAQ (reference sequence). The CDR3 has 12 amino acids.

The chain carries TRBV6-1 and TRBJ1-1, with a weak D call TRBD1 (5 bases). With 4 bases removed from V and 11 bases from J, the gap between germline ends came to 17 bases. Looked up from germline, CDR1 is MNHNS and CDR2 is SASEGT. This CDR3 has 13 amino acids. This CDR3 is CASSAGTAAEAFF. The CDR3 DNA follows: TGTGCCAGCAGTGCTGGGACTGCCGCCGAGGCTTTCTTT.

The chain carries TRBV30 and TRBJ2-7, with no clear D. This CDR3 has 11 residues. V lost 1 base and J lost 4, with 5 bases in between. The V gene's germline CDR1 is GTSNPN and CDR2 SVGIG (reference sequence). The CDR3, as DNA: TGTGCCTGGAGTGCGTCTTACGAGCAGTACTTC. Its translation: CAWSASYEQYF.

This clone has only a few counts. J is TRBJ1-1 and V is TRBV6-1, with 12 bases identical to TRBD1. This CDR3 contains 13 residues. V was clipped by 6 bases and J by 14 bases; unmatched bases: 10. Germline V gene sequence: CDR1 MNHNS, CDR2 SASEGT. CDR3 sequence (DNA): TGTGCCAGCAGGGCCCCGGGACAGGGGGCCGCCTTCTTT. This sequence encodes CASRAPGQGAAFF.

The chain couples TRBV7-8 to TRBJ1-4, with 7 bases identical to TRBD1. Looked up from germline, CDR1 is SGHVS and CDR2 is FQNEAQ. The CDR3 totals 15 residues. V was pared by 3 bases and J by 8 bases, with 9 bases of the junction left unmatched. CDR3 DNA: TGTGCCAGCAGCTTGTCCCCGACAGGGCACGAAAAACTGTTTTTT. Translation: CASSLSPTGHEKLFF.

The CDR3 DNA sequence: TGTGCCAGCGGGCAGGACAGGGGACCTGGAAACACCATATATTTT. Translated: CASGQDRGPGNTIYF. The rearrangement uses TRBV6-6 and TRBJ1-3, with 9 bases matching TRBD1. The CDR3 has 15 amino acids. V dropped 8 bases and J dropped 2; count of bases not matched to a gene: 7. CDR1 and CDR2 (germline): MNHNY, SVGAGI (reference sequence).

This chain connects TRBV18 to TRBJ1-3; 9 bases agree with TRBD1. CDR3 length: 16 residues. V shed 1 base, J shed 4 bases, and the junction held 5 bases outside the gene matches. Germline assignment: CDR1 KGHSH and CDR2 LQKENI. In DNA, the CDR3 is TGTGCCAGCTCACCACAATCGACAGGGGGAGGAAACACCATATATTTT. Amino acids: CASSPQSTGGGNTIYF.

CDR3 sequence reads: CSVAQAGGINQPQHF. CDR3 coding DNA: TGCAGCGTAGCACAAGCGGGAGGCATCAATCAGCCCCAGCATTTT. V usage is TRBV29-1 and J usage is TRBJ1-5; no definite D call. CDR3 length: 15 residues. Deletions cut 6 bases from V and 3 bases from J, with 18 bases between. Germline CDR1 and CDR2: SQVTM and ANQGSEA.

The chain joins TRBV27 to TRBJ1-1, with D possibly being TRBD1 (6 bases). CDR1 MNHEY and CDR2 SMNVEV come from the germline V gene (reference sequence). CDR3 length: 14 amino acids. The V and J ends lost 8 bases and 4 bases respectively, with 17 bases between them. Here the CDR3 DNA reads TGTGCCAGCTTAACCCTCACAGGGATCACTGAAGCTTTCTTT. Amino acids: CASLTLTGITEAFF.

This chain joins TRBV19 and TRBJ1-1; D may be TRBD1 (5 bases). Germline V lookup: CDR1 LNHDA, CDR2 SQIVND (reference sequence). V was trimmed by 7 bases and J by 7 bases, leaving 22 bases between them. CDR3 length: 15 residues. The CDR3 loop is CASNSEGRVVGEAFF. CDR3 bases: TGTGCCAGTAATTCTGAAGGCAGGGTGGTGGGTGAAGCTTTCTTT.

The chain couples TRBV11-2 to TRBJ2-5, with D perhaps TRBD1 (5 bases). CDR3 length: 13 amino acids. Deletions cut 3 bases from V and 5 bases from J, with 10 bases between. Germline V lookup: CDR1 SGHAT, CDR2 FQNNGV. The CDR3 region is CASSFSGPETQYF. The CDR3 nucleotides read TGTGCCAGCAGCTTTTCAGGGCCGGAGACCCAGTACTTC.

This chain uses TRBV30 with TRBJ1-6; D uncertain. This CDR3 is 13 amino acids long. Germline V gene data show CDR1 as GTSNPN and CDR2 as SVGIG (reference sequence). V lost 2 bases and J 10 bases, leaving 12 bases between the germline ends. The CDR3 bases are TGTGCCTGGAGTATAGCTGATGACTCACCCCTCCACTTT. Protein product: CAWSIADDSPLHF.

The rearrangement links TRBV18 to TRBJ1-5; a possible D gene is TRBD1 (5 bases). The V and J ends lost 5 bases and 7 bases respectively, with 9 bases between them. The germline V gene has CDR1 KGHSH and CDR2 LQKENI. This CDR3 comprises 12 residues. The CDR3 loop is CASSTQGQPQHF. For the CDR3, the DNA is TGTGCCAGCTCAACGCAGGGACAGCCCCAGCATTTT.

This chain links TRBV7-8 with TRBJ2-5; no reliable D call. The assigned J gene may be wrong: the sequence end matches TRBJ2-7 better. Germline V gives CDR1 SGHVS, CDR2 FQNEAQ. The CDR3 loop spans 12 amino acids. The CDR3 region has the DNA TGTGCCAGCAGCTTACGCGGCTACGAGCAGTACTTC. Translation: CASSLRGYEQYF.

This chain joins TRBV6-5 and TRBJ2-1; D perhaps matches TRBD1 (5 bases). V was trimmed by 4 bases and J by 12 bases, leaving 10 bases between them. Germline assignment: CDR1 MNHEY and CDR2 SVGAGI. The CDR3 has 11 residues. DNA of the CDR3: TGTGCCAGCAGTTTCCAGGGTAGGCAGTTCTTC. Its translation is CASSFQGRQFF.

The chain combines TRBV30 with TRBJ1-5, with D possibly being TRBD1 (6 bases). Looked up from germline, CDR1 is GTSNPN and CDR2 is SVGIG (reference sequence). V lost 2 bases, J lost 5 bases, and 16 bases lay in between. The CDR3 loop spans 15 amino acids. Here the CDR3 DNA reads TGTGCCTGGAGTAATGAACAGGGAGTTCATCAGCCCCAGCATTTT. This codes for CAWSNEQGVHQPQHF.

The J gene is TRBJ2-1, the V gene TRBV2; TRBD1 might be the D (5 bases). The length of the CDR3 is 10 residues. Germline CDR1 and CDR2: SNHLY and FYNNEI. The chain's CDR3 is CAIYQGEQFF. CDR3 bases: TGTGCAATCTACCAGGGTGAGCAGTTCTTC.